The source of this T cell receptor beta chain is a study of shared clonotypes between healthy human individuals. General study findings and limits: Rarefaction gave evidence that sorted-subset sequencing remained incomplete despite large depth. Researchers sampled only blood; tissue repertoires likely differ. Naive subsets generally had larger estimated richness than memory subsets.

Worth noting for this clone: What it binds is not known.

DNA at about 190 ng, 30,000 or so T cell genomes, went into sorted-subset replicate PCRs. Sequencing used immunoSEQ multiplex PCR; TCRdb keeps in-frame clones, though not all of them. This table holds roughly 2.6 million clones, around nine tenths found once. Trimming stripped 2 bases from V and 2 bases from J, with 10 bases between. The CDR3 runs to 13 residues. Germline CDR1 GTSNPN, CDR2 SVGIG (reference sequence). Input material: naive CD4+ T cells sorted from blood. Subset meaning: CD45RA+ positively selected. The sequence came from a man aged 18 to 29 in good health. The rearrangement joins TRBV30 to TRBJ2-7, with D possibly being TRBD1 (5 bases). The DNA for the CDR3 is TGTGCCTGGAGTCCAGCAGGGCCCTACGAGCAGTACTTC. This translates into CAWSPAGPYEQYF.